This TCR beta chain was captured by sequencing in a study of blood T cell repertoires in COVID-19. This table comes from immunoSEQ multiplex PCR, and its TCRdb copy is limited to in-frame clones, with some not included. Counted here are approximately 390,000 clones, around 90% occurring once; the ten biggest clones make up around 7%. V lost 2 bases and J lost 4, with 12 bases in between. CDR1 is SGHTA and CDR2 is FQGNSA in the germline V gene. The CDR3 covers 15 residues. The V gene is TRBV7-2, the J gene TRBJ1-3; a possible D gene is TRBD1 (5 bases). This clonotype originated in a man between 18 and 35 years old with active or convalescent COVID-19. Sequenced sample: peripheral blood. The CDR3 reads CASSLTAGAGNTIYF. The DNA for the CDR3 is TGTGCCAGCAGCTTAACGGCTGGGGCCGGAAACACCATATATTTT.